This passage covers 9 T cell receptor beta chains from one sample sequenced in a study of T cell repertoires in cytomegalovirus infection. TCRdb analysed the reads with MiXCR anew, one entry per CDR3 protein. The sample has hundreds of thousands of distinct CDR3 sequences, more than 20% seen once. The sample comprised CD8+ T cells from PBMCs. These receptors all stem from a human donor in good health (CMV status not recorded). Some clones in this sample may be carry-over from other donors' samples.

This clonotype was recorded a few times. This chain joins TRBV7-9 and TRBJ2-3; TRBD1 matches 7 bases. CDR1 and CDR2 (germline): SEHNR, FQNEAQ (reference sequence). V dropped 5 bases and J dropped 0; count of bases not matched to a gene: 5. The CDR3 extends over 15 amino acids. Written as DNA, the CDR3 is TGTGCCAGCAGCGAGACAGGGACCAGCACAGATACGCAGTATTTT. Amino acid sequence: CASSETGTSTDTQYF.

The chain uses TRBV7-9 and TRBJ2-5; D not resolved. With 1 base removed from V and 1 base from J, the gap between germline ends came to 16 bases. The CDR3 is made up of 17 amino acids. CDR1 SEHNR and CDR2 FQNEAQ come from the germline V gene (reference sequence). The CDR3 reads CASSLGNPPGIQETQYF. In DNA, the CDR3 is TGTGCCAGCAGCTTAGGAAACCCCCCAGGCATCCAAGAGACCCAGTACTTC. Combining the CDR3 with reference TRBV7-9 and TRBJ2-5 gives the whole variable domain DTGVSQNPRHKITKRGQNVTFRCDPISEHNRLYWYRQTLGQGPEFLTYFQNEAQLEKSRLLSDRFSAERPKGSFSTLEIQRTEQGDSAMYLCASSLGNPPGIQETQYFGPGTRLLVL.

This clonotype was counted many times. This chain uses TRBV6-2 or TRBV6-3 with TRBJ2-3, with TRBD1 matching 9 bases. Trimming at V came to 7 bases and at J to 1 base, leaving 3 bases not matched to a gene. This CDR3 comprises 14 residues. The germline V gene encodes CDR1 MNHEY and CDR2 SVGEGT. CDR3 residues: CASKRDRGTDTQYF. In DNA, the CDR3 is TGTGCCAGCAAAAGGGACAGGGGCACAGATACGCAGTATTTT.

The chain uses TRBV3-1 and TRBJ1-2, with D perhaps matching TRBD1 (5 bases). The CDR3 sequence is 14 residues long. V lost 1 base and J 3 bases, leaving 9 bases between the germline ends. Germline loops: CDR1 LGHDT, CDR2 YNNKEL (reference sequence). CDR3 residues: CASSQGAGHYGYTF. CDR3 bases: TGTGCCAGCAGCCAAGGCGCAGGGCACTATGGCTACACCTTC. The complete variable domain, with remaining parts taken from reference TRBV3-1 and TRBJ1-2, reads DTAVSQTPKYLVTQMGNDKSIKCEQNLGHDTMYWYKQDSKKFLKIMFSYNNKELIINETVPNRFSPKSPDKAHLNLHINSLELGDSAVYFCASSQGAGHYGYTFGSGTRLTVV.

There are many counts of this clonotype. This sequence joins TRBV7-9 and TRBJ2-1; no definite D call. Between the trimmed V and J ends, which lost 1 base and 4 bases, there was a span of 8 bases. Germline assignment: CDR1 SEHNR and CDR2 FQNEAQ (reference sequence). The CDR3 length is 14 residues. In nucleotides, the CDR3 is TGTGCCAGCAGCTTAGTCCACGGATACAATGAGCAGTTCTTC. This codes for CASSLVHGYNEQFF.

This rearrangement joins TRBV19 to TRBJ2-2, with 10 bases identical to TRBD2. The CDR3 is 14 residues long. CDR1 LNHDA and CDR2 SQIVND come from the germline V gene (reference sequence). Trimming removed 7 bases from V and 5 bases from J; junction bases left unmatched: 4. CDR3 loop: CASIGTSATGELFF. CDR3 nucleotides: TGTGCCAGTATCGGGACTAGCGCTACCGGGGAGCTGTTTTTT.

The chain carries TRBV29-1 and TRBJ1-1, with a tentative D call TRBD1 (5 bases). Germline V gives CDR1 SQVTM, CDR2 ANQGSEA. The CDR3 covers 12 residues. The V gene lost 4 bases and the J gene lost 7 bases, with 13 bases spanning the gap. CDR3 sequence (DNA): TGCAGCGTTGTCGGGAGGGACCTTGAAGCTTTCTTT. This sequence encodes CSVVGRDLEAFF.

The sample holds a few counts of this clonotype. The gene calls are TRBV6-1 and TRBJ2-3, with TRBD1 matching 10 bases. This CDR3 comprises 15 residues. V was pared by 5 bases and J by 4 bases, with 6 bases of the junction left unmatched. Germline lookup yields CDR1 MNHNS and CDR2 SASEGT. CDR3 amino acids: CASSSTGGTADTQYF. The CDR3 nucleotides read TGTGCCAGCAGTTCGACAGGGGGCACAGCAGATACGCAGTATTTT.

This clonotype was seen only a few times. The rearrangement uses TRBV19 and TRBJ2-1; D not certain. V lost 3 bases and J lost 0, with 9 bases in between. The CDR3 spans 15 residues. Germline CDR1 reads LNHDA; CDR2 reads SQIVND (reference sequence). This chain's CDR3 is CASSMTESSYNEQFF. The DNA for the CDR3 is TGTGCCAGTAGTATGACGGAGAGCTCCTACAATGAGCAGTTCTTC.